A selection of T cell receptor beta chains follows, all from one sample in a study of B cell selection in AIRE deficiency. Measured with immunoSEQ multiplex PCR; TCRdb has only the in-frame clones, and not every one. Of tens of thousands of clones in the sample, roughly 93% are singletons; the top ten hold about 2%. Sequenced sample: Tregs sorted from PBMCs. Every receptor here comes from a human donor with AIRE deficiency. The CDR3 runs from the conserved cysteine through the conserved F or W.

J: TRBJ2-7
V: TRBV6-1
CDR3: CASSEIGGAYEQYF

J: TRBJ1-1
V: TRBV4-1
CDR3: CASSHSDRHSGAFF

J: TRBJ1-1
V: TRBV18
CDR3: CASSPWDRVAAEAFF

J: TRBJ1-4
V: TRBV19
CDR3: CASRRGQGLEKLFF

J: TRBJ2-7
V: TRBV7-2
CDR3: CASSLVWGLVSYEQYF

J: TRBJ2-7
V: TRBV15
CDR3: CATSRELQGNNEQYF

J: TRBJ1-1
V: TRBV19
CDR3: CASSIDRGRLNTEAFF

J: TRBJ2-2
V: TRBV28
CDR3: CASSPWTYTDGELFF

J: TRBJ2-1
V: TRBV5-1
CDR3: CASSTDRSYNEQFF

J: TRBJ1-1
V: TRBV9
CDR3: CASSPQSGQSGTEAFF

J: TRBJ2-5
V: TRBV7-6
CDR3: CASSLDPAGGPVVETQYF

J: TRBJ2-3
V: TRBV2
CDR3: CASSQTKTHSSTDTQYF

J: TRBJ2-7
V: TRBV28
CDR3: CASSSGRPREQYF

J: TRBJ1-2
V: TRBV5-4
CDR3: CASSLGLNYGYTF

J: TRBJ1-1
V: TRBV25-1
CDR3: CASSELGGRSVTEAFF

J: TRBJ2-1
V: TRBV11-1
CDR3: CASSTGDRSVEQFF

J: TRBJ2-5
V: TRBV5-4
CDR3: CASSLQGVETQYF

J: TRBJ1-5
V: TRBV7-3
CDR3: CASSFGGQNSNQPQHF

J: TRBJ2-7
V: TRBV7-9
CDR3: CASSPISGEQYF

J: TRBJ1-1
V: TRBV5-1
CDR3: CASSWGQTMNTEAFF

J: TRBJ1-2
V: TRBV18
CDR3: CASSPIDTLMGGYTF

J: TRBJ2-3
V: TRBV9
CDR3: CASSVGLAGGEDTQYF

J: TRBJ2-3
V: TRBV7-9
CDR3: CASSVSLSGDTQYF

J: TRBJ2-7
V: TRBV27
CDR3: CASSTGADFYEQYF

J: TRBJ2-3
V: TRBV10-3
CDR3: CAIRAGQGMTDTQYF

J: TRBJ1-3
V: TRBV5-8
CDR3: CASSLFFGYGNTIYF

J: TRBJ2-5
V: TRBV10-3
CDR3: CASNRGGEETQYF

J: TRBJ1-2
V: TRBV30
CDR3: CAWRTGARYGYTF

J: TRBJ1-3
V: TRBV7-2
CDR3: CASSGSRGNTIYF

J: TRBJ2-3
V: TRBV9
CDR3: CASSVAAGGVDTQYF

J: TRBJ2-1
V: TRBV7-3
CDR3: CASSLNNEQFF

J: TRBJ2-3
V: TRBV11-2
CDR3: CASSLGLATDTQYF

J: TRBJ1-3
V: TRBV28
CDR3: CASSGSGSSGNTIYF

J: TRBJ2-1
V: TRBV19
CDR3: CASSTSGSIYEQFF

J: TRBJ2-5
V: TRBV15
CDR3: CATSRAGSWTGETQYF

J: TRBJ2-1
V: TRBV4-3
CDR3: CASSQSLRDEQFF

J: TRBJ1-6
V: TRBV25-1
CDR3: CASRGQGSNSPLHF

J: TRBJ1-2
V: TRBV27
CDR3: CASRPRTGVSYTF

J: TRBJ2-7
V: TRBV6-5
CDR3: CASRTRDYSYEQYF

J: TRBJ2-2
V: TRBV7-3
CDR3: CASSPGWSGRADFSGELFF

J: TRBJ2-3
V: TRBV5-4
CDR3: CASSYLAGDTQYF

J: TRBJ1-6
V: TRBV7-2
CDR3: CASSSTTGRDGNSPLHF

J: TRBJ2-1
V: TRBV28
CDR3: CASSFSSGLAGYNEQFF